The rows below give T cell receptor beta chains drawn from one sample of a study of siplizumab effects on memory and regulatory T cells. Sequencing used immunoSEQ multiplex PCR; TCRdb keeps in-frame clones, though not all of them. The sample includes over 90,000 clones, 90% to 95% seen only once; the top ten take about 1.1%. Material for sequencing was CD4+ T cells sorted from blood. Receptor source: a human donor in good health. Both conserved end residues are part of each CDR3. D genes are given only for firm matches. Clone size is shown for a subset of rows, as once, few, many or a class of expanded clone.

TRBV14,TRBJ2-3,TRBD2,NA,CASSQSGRTDTQYF
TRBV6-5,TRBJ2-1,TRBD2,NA,CASSYSIQRETNEQFF
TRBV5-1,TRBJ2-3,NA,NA,CASSPSVPSTDTQYF
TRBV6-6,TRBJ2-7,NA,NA,CASSYGGHDYEQYF
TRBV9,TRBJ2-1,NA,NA,CASSVVASAHNEQFF
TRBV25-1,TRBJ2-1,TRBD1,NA,CASSEIGTGYNEQFF
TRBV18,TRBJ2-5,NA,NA,CASSGEEETQYF
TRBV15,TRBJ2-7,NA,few,CATSRDLGMARGYEQYF
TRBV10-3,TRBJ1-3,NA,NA,CAISDVQVPRADTIYF
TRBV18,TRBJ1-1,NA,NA,CASSPGRLGVGEAFF
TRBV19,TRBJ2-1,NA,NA,CASSMLGQGPGNEQFF
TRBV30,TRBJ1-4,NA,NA,CAWSGRGPSHRGVNEKLFF
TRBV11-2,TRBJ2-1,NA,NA,CASSLSAGPYNEQFF
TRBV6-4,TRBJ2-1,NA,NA,CASGWAGQQVNEQFF
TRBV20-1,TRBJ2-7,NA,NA,CSAALPGEQYF
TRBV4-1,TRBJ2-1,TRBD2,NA,CASSHRDSRLAGSNEQFF
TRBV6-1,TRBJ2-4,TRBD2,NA,CASSRLAGFKNIQYF
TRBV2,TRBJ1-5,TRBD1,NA,CASTEQGHSNQPQHF
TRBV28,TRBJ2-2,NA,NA,CASNGPTLIGELFF
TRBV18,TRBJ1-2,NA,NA,CASSPTNYGYTF
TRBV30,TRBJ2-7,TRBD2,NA,CALYSSGRAYEQYF
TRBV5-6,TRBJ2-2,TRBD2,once,CASSLRAGVDTGELFF
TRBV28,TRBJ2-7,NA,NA,CASSSRGPYEQYF
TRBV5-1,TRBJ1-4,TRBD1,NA,CASSQGGEKLFF
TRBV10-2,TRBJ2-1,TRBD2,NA,CASTKLAGGVNEQFF
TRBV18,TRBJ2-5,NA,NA,CASSQRNRIQETQYF
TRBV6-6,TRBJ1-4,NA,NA,CASNGDAGTNNEKLFF
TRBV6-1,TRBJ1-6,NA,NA,CASSPDNAYNSPLHF
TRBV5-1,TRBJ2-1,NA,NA,CASRVMGTVGLPEQFF
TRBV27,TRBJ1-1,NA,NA,CASTPWSGTEAFF
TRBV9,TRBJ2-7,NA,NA,CASSASDGFSYEQYF
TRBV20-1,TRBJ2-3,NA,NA,CSASSGDTQYF
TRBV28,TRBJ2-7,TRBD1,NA,CASSLGQSHYEQYF
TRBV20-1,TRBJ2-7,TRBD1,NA,CSAEDRGRLGF
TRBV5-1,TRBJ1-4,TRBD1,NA,CASPQPWGQYNEKLFF
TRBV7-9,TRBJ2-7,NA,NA,CASSLVRQYAYEQYF
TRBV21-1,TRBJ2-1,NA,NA,CASSSQAGVVGYEQFF
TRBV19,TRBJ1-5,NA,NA,CASSTWTGEPQHF
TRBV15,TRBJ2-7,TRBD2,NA,CATSREASGGLGEQYF
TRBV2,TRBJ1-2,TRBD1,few,CASSEARSGGEYGYTF
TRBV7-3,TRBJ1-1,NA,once,CASSPLGQVLRGTEAFF
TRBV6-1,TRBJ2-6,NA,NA,CASSEAFGSSGANVLTF
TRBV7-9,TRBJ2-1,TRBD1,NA,CASSQDRGQFNEQFF
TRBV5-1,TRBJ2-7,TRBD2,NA,CASSTGTSSEQYF
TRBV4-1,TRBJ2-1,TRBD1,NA,CASSGTGGYNEQFF
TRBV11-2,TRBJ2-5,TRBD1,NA,CASSWQGAGETQYF
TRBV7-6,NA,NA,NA,CASSLVFLDEQYF
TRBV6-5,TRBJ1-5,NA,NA,CASSYSGGVRQPQHF
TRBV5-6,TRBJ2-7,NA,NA,CASSNLWGQFSYEQYF
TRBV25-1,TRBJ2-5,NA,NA,CASSDEVGFGTQYF
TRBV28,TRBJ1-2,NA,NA,CASTRGGLGDGYTF
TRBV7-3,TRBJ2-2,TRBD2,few,CASSLAGALTGELFF
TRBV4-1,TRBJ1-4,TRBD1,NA,CASSQGRQGRLRAGELFF
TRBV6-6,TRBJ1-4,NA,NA,CASTTLGGRREKLFF
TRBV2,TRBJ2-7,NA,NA,CASSKRTEQYF
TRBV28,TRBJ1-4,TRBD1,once,CASRQNDQGGAEKLFF
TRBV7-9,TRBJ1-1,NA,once,CASSFDTEAFF